The source of this T cell receptor beta chain is a study of T cell responses to AZD1222 COVID-19 vaccine (dated by TCRdb to the early 2020s). About the full investigation: AZD1222 recipients given second doses at about 4 weeks or at about 12 weeks were pooled, since spike-specific TCR depth and breadth were not found to differ between the two schedules. A total of under 250 trial participants underwent TCR sequencing, of whom approximately 200 had received two doses of AZD1222 and some 25 had received two doses of the MenACWY control vaccine. Trial participants were enrolled by age into subgroups of 18-55, 56-69 and 70-plus years, and 148, 28 and 57 TCR-sequenced participants, respectively, were included in these subgroups.

General findings and caveats noted by the study authors: CD4 TCRs associated with the vaccine covered the entire spike protein, and the dominant responses were in regions 160-218 and 743-854. Participants were mostly white British, with more females than males. The authors suggested clonal diversity may have been underestimated. Reportedly, almost half of the unique spike-specific TCRs recognized epitopes lying outside the regions that are mutated in the B.1.351 and B.1.1.7 variants. Only six or seven AZD1222 recipients were SARS-CoV-2 seropositive at baseline, limiting conclusions about previously exposed vaccinees. Because no day 14 peak-response samples were available, the repertoires could be characterized only after the peak T cell response. In the small 56-69-year group, the increase in depth fell short of significance, most likely because of low power. Spike-specific TCR breadth and depth rose significantly after two AZD1222 doses compared with day 0 and with MenACWY recipients.

The table lists this clone with a few counts. What antigen it recognizes has not been identified. No much larger clone exists at a distance of one base, and base qualities are not known. The CDR3 regions of human TCRbeta chains were analyzed by immunosequencing. Regarding the original processing steps: TCRs in the repertoires were matched against a reference library of SARS-CoV-2-specific TCRs that had been generated with the MIRA antigen-specificity platform. Breadth was defined as the fraction of unique TCRs that were SARS-CoV-2-associated. Depth was defined as the fraction of total T cells that were SARS-CoV-2-associated. Each spike-specific TCR was assigned to its reactive spike region and to a CD4 or CD8 class using the MIRA data. Log10-transformed breadth and depth values were compared by one-way ANOVA with Sidak's multiple comparisons tests. TCRdb holds this immuneACCESS table with in-frame rearrangements only. Some clones are missing; in checked studies, unresolved V genes explain under half, and the rest has no known cause. V, J and clone size are taken as reported in that table, and D and trimming were inferred from the DNA itself. In all, the sample holds approximately 150,000 clones, and about 90% of those were seen once. In total, the top ten clones hold around 5% of the sample.

The intended sense of this specimen's time point label: baseline before first vaccination. Vaccinee samples came from UK trials COV001 and COV002, including a single-blind randomized controlled phase 2/3 trial of AZD1222 (ChAdOx1 nCoV-19) in healthy adults. Trial participant PBMC samples were collected at day 0 and day 28 after the second dose for TCRbeta chain sequencing. This specimen was peripheral blood, taken on day 0 of AZD1222 vaccination. The TCR comes from an adult in good health.

The DNA sequence is given as TGTGCCAGCAGCTTATCTCTACAGTCCTACGAGCAGTACTTC. Protein translation: CASSLSLQSYEQYF. The chain is encoded by TRBV7-6 joined to TRBJ2-7, with the D gene not confidently named. CDR3 length: 14 amino acids, cysteine to phenylalanine. The DNA shown is the 42-base CDR3, in frame from base 1. V loses 2 bases of germline sequence and J loses 1 base, and the interval between the two ends is 9 bases. According to the germline V gene, CDR1 reads SGHVS and CDR2 reads FNYEAQ.